Following are 25 T cell receptor beta chains from one sample sequenced in a study of T cell repertoires in cytomegalovirus infection. Antigens for these TCRs are unknown. TCRdb processed the reads anew with MiXCR; each CDR3 protein has one entry. The sample lists 140,000 to 150,000 distinct CDR3 sequences, 25% to 35% occurring once. The sample consisted of CD8+ T cells from cultured PBMCs, taken from culture after CMV antigen stimulation. These receptors were taken from a human donor in good health (CMV status not recorded). Some clones in this sample may be carry-over from other donors' samples.

The chain combines TRBV25-1 with TRBJ1-6; D call uncertain. Trimming took off 4 bases at V and 0 bases at J, with 16 bases between the two ends. This CDR3 is built from 18 residues. Germline lookup yields CDR1 MGHDK and CDR2 SYGVNS. The CDR3 region has the DNA TGTGCCAGCAGTGCGCCAGCAGACTTGAGCTCCTATAATTCACCCCTCCACTTT. It yields the protein CASSAPADLSSYNSPLHF.

This clonotype turned up a few times. The chain recombines TRBV7-9 with TRBJ2-7; D is possibly TRBD2 (6 bases). Trimming pared 10 bases from V and 6 bases from J, leaving 16 bases between. CDR1 and CDR2 from the germline V gene are SEHNR and FQNEAQ (reference sequence). The CDR3 is 12 amino acids. The CDR3 region has the DNA TGTGCCACCACTGAGAGGAGGGGCGAGCAGTACTTC. Protein: CATTERRGEQYF. The entire variable domain, with the rest obtained from reference TRBV7-9 and TRBJ2-7, is as follows: DTGVSQNPRHKITKRGQNVTFRCDPISEHNRLYWYRQTLGQGPEFLTYFQNEAQLEKSRLLSDRFSAERPKGSFSTLEIQRTEQGDSAMYLCATTERRGEQYFGPGTRLTVT.

J is TRBJ2-3 and V is TRBV5-1; D is undetermined. The V end lost 4 bases, the J end lost 2 bases, and 11 bases lay between the germline ends. CDR1 and CDR2 (germline): SGHRS, YFSETQ. The CDR3 spans 14 residues. CDR3 sequence: CASSADGFTDTQYF. The CDR3 bases are TGCGCCAGCAGCGCGGACGGATTCACAGATACGCAGTATTTT.

On this clonotype itself: One junction end disagrees with the germline gene, perhaps due to a read error. The rearrangement joins TRBV2 to TRBJ2-1; D unclear. Germline V lookup: CDR1 SNHLY, CDR2 FYNNEI. The CDR3 consists of 14 residues. The CDR3 sequence: CASSGTSSFNEQFF. In nucleotides, the CDR3 is TGTGCCAGCAGCGGAACGAGCTCCTTCAATGAGCAGTTCTTC.

This clonotype was seen a few times. The J gene is TRBJ2-1, the V gene TRBV27; a weak D match, TRBD2 (6 bases). Germline V gene lookup returns CDR1 MNHEY and CDR2 SMNVEV (reference sequence). V lost 2 bases and J lost 9, with 11 bases in between. The CDR3 is made up of 13 amino acids. For the CDR3, the DNA is TGTGCCAGCAGTTTAGCCGGGGGAGGTGAGCAGTTCTTC. It translates to CASSLAGGGEQFF.

This chain joins TRBV5-6 and TRBJ1-3; D is unclear. Germline V lookup: CDR1 SGHDT, CDR2 YYEEEE. The CDR3 covers 16 residues. Trimming left V 4 bases short and J 0 bases short, with 14 bases between. Here the CDR3 reads CASSPSDIRSGNTIYF. The CDR3 coding sequence is TGTGCCAGCAGCCCTTCCGACATACGCTCTGGAAACACCATATATTTT.

This clonotype has more than one count but fewer than ten. This chain uses TRBV7-2 with TRBJ1-1; D remains ambiguous. This CDR3 spans 15 amino acids. V was cut by 1 base and J by 4 bases, with 13 bases left in between. Germline CDR1 reads SGHTA; CDR2 reads FQGNSA. The CDR3 DNA follows: TGTGCCAGCAGCTTAGTTCCTAGACCTCGCACTGAAGCTTTCTTT. It is translated as CASSLVPRPRTEAFF.

This clonotype is a singleton in its sample. V gene TRBV11-2 combines with J gene TRBJ2-7; weak D call: TRBD2 (8 bases). The CDR3 totals 17 residues. Trimming removed 5 bases at V and 4 bases at J, with 24 bases between. Germline-derived CDR1 and CDR2 are SGHAT and FQNNGV. CDR3 region: CASSIGRGGTVGYEQYF. Here the CDR3 DNA reads TGTGCCAGCAGCATCGGTCGGGGGGGGACAGTCGGTTACGAGCAGTACTTC.

The J gene is TRBJ2-7, the V gene TRBV19, with 7 bases fitting TRBD1. J lost 2 bases, V lost 0 bases, and 4 bases had no gene match. The germline V gene encodes CDR1 LNHDA and CDR2 SQIVND (reference sequence). The CDR3 is 15 amino acids. The CDR3 nucleotides read TGTGCCAGTAGTATAGACAGGGGGAGCCCCTACGAGCAGTACTTC. Residues: CASSIDRGSPYEQYF.

The V and J genes are TRBV19 and TRBJ1-4, with D unresolved. Trimming removed 7 bases from V and 2 bases from J, with 11 bases in between. Looked up from germline, CDR1 is LNHDA and CDR2 is SQIVND (reference sequence). The CDR3 is 14 residues long. This CDR3 is CASTPGRTNEKLFF. The CDR3 bases are TGTGCCAGTACCCCGGGGAGGACTAATGAAAAACTGTTTTTT. The full variable domain, its missing parts supplied by reference TRBV19 and TRBJ1-4, is DGGITQSPKYLFRKEGQNVTLSCEQNLNHDAMYWYRQDPGQGLRLIYYSQIVNDFQKGDIAEGYSVSREKKESFPLTVTSAQKNPTAFYLCASTPGRTNEKLFFGSGTQLSVL.

This clonotype was observed a handful of times. This CDR3 is CAISEDTEAFF. The CDR3, as DNA: TGTGCCATCAGTGAGGACACTGAAGCTTTCTTT. The J gene is TRBJ1-1, the V gene TRBV10-3; D is unclear. Trimming stripped 2 bases from V and 3 bases from J, with 1 base between. The CDR3 runs 11 residues. CDR1 and CDR2 (germline): ENHRY, SYGVKD.

This clonotype was counted ten times or more. The chain links TRBV4-1 to TRBJ2-1, with TRBD1 matching 9 bases. The germline gives CDR1 MGHRA, CDR2 YSYEKL. CDR3 length: 15 amino acids. Losses at the gene ends were 5 bases for V and 5 bases for J; bases not matched to a gene: 7. In DNA, the CDR3 is TGCGCCAGCAGCTTTCGACAGGGGGACGACAATGAGCAGTTCTTC. Residues: CASSFRQGDDNEQFF.

The CDR3 nucleotides are TGCGCCAGCAGCTTGGCGGCCAGGGGGCTAACGGGGGCCAACGTCCTGACTTTC. Translation: CASSLAARGLTGANVLTF. V usage is TRBV5-1 and J usage is TRBJ2-6, with 8 positions matching TRBD1. Germline V gene lookup returns CDR1 SGHRS and CDR2 YFSETQ. The CDR3 consists of 18 residues. V lost 0 bases to trimming and J lost 4 bases; unmatched junction nucleotides: 9.

Only a few counts were recorded for this clonotype. The chain recombines TRBV19 with TRBJ2-7; 7 positions agree with TRBD2. The germline V gene encodes CDR1 LNHDA and CDR2 SQIVND (reference sequence). V shed 1 base, J shed 4 bases, and the junction held 7 bases outside the gene matches. The CDR3 extends over 15 amino acids. Here the CDR3 reads CASSIGGGRSYEQYF. CDR3 nucleotide sequence: TGTGCCAGTAGTATAGGGGGAGGGCGATCATACGAGCAGTACTTC.

This rearrangement joins TRBV5-4 to TRBJ2-5; 12 bases align to TRBD2. The CDR3 is 15 residues long. Germline V CDR1 and CDR2: SGHNT, YYREEE (reference sequence). The V gene end was trimmed by 3 bases and the J gene end by 2 bases; junction bases not matched to a gene: 2. The DNA for the CDR3 is TGTGCCAGCAGCTCGACTAGCGGGGGACAAGAGACCCAGTACTTC. Amino acids: CASSSTSGGQETQYF.

The chain joins TRBV2 to TRBJ1-1, with D possibly being TRBD1 (6 bases). Germline-derived CDR1 and CDR2 are SNHLY and FYNNEI. The CDR3 is 12 amino acids. Trimming removed 7 bases from V and 4 bases from J, with 10 bases in between. The CDR3 protein is CASNEGGTEAFF. CDR3 DNA: TGTGCCAGCAACGAGGGGGGCACTGAAGCTTTCTTT.

This clonotype has just a few counts. CDR3 sequence (DNA): TGCAGTGCTAGTAGACTAGCGGGGGGTCCTTCACAGGGGCAGTACTTC. It is translated as CSASRLAGGPSQGQYF. The chain joins TRBV20-1 to TRBJ2-7, with 13 nucleotides matching TRBD2. The V segment lost 3 bases and the J segment 9 bases; nucleotides outside the gene matches: 14. CDR1 and CDR2 (germline): DFQATT, SNEGSKA (reference sequence). This CDR3 has 16 residues.

This clonotype showed up just a few times. The rearrangement uses TRBV9 and TRBJ2-1, with 8 positions matching TRBD2. CDR3 length equals 14 residues. Looked up from germline, CDR1 is SGDLS and CDR2 is YYNGEE. V lost 3 bases and J lost 8; bases outside the gene matches: 7. As DNA, the CDR3 is TGTGCCAGCAGCGCTTCGGGGGGGCCCTATGAGCAGTTCTTC. This codes for CASSASGGPYEQFF.

This chain connects TRBV12-3 or TRBV12-4 to TRBJ1-5; perhaps TRBD1 as D (5 bases). This CDR3 has 12 residues. V lost 8 bases and J 7 bases, leaving 12 bases between the germline ends. This CDR3 reads CASRLGEQPQHF. CDR3 in DNA: TGTGCCAGCCGCCTGGGGGAACAGCCCCAGCATTTT.

The sample holds many counts of this clonotype. The V call is TRBV28, the J call TRBJ2-7; D gene uncertain. The CDR3 has 13 residues. Germline CDR1 is MDHEN and CDR2 is SYDVKM. V lost 6 bases and J lost 0, with 9 bases in between. CDR3 sequence: CASSPGSSYEQYF. In DNA form, the CDR3 reads TGTGCCAGCAGCCCCGGGTCCTCCTACGAGCAGTACTTC.

The chain has TRBV5-1 and TRBJ2-5, with D perhaps matching TRBD1 (5 bases). Germline CDR1 SGHRS, CDR2 YFSETQ. V gave up 5 bases and J gave up 5 bases, with 22 bases separating them. The CDR3 runs to 16 residues. For the CDR3, the DNA is TGCGCCAGCAGTTATAGAACAGGAACCCCGCGGGAGACCCAGTACTTC. Its protein is CASSYRTGTPRETQYF.

V usage is TRBV19 and J usage is TRBJ1-1, with D uncertain. CDR1 and CDR2 from the germline V gene are LNHDA and SQIVND (reference sequence). This CDR3 region has 13 residues. V shed 3 bases and J shed 2 bases, with 7 bases lying between them. The CDR3 protein is CASSIWVNTEAFF. In DNA form, the CDR3 reads TGTGCCAGTAGTATTTGGGTAAACACTGAAGCTTTCTTT.

This clonotype has at least ten counts. The chain is built from TRBV12-3 or TRBV12-4 and TRBJ2-2, with D perhaps being TRBD1 or TRBD2 (5 bases each). V was trimmed by 3 bases and J by 4 bases, leaving 9 bases between them. The CDR3 has 14 amino acids. CDR3 sequence reads: CASSFQGPTGELFF. The CDR3 coding sequence is TGTGCCAGCAGTTTCCAGGGACCCACCGGGGAGCTGTTTTTT.

Ten or more counts support this clonotype. This chain connects TRBV12-3 or TRBV12-4 to TRBJ2-7, with D possibly matching TRBD2 (6 bases). There are 14 residues in the CDR3. The ends were cut back, 4 bases at V and 3 bases at J, with 13 bases in the middle. CDR3 loop: CASSSGDGDYEQYF. Here the CDR3 DNA reads TGTGCCAGCAGTTCGGGGGACGGTGACTACGAGCAGTACTTC.

J is TRBJ1-1 and V is TRBV11-2, with a possible D match to TRBD1 (5 bases). V was pared by 2 bases and J by 2 bases, with 12 bases between. The CDR3 is 15 residues long. CDR1 is SGHAT, CDR2 FQNNGV, per germline. CDR3 coding DNA: TGTGCCAGCAGCTTATGGGGCAGCGACAACACTGAAGCTTTCTTT. Protein product: CASSLWGSDNTEAFF.